One and the same sample provided the 11 T cell receptor beta chains below, sequenced in a study of blood T cell repertoires in COVID-19. The protocol was immunoSEQ multiplex PCR, while the TCRdb copy is restricted to in-frame clones and leaves out a portion. In the table there are roughly 320,000 clones, 85% to 90% of which are singletons. Sequenced sample: peripheral blood. Every receptor here comes from a man aged 65 to 85 with acute or convalescent COVID-19.

This chain joins TRBV19 and TRBJ1-4; D gene uncertain. V shed 0 bases and J shed 7 bases, with 12 bases lying between them. Germline assignment: CDR1 LNHDA and CDR2 SQIVND (reference sequence). The CDR3 spans 15 residues. The CDR3 sequence is CASSIEGGLSEKLFF. Here the CDR3 DNA reads TGTGCCAGTAGTATAGAAGGCGGGCTCAGTGAAAAACTGTTTTTT. Full variable domain (remainder filled in from reference TRBV19 and TRBJ1-4): DGGITQSPKYLFRKEGQNVTLSCEQNLNHDAMYWYRQDPGQGLRLIYYSQIVNDFQKGDIAEGYSVSREKKESFPLTVTSAQKNPTAFYLCASSIEGGLSEKLFFGSGTQLSVL.

This clone was observed a few times. The rearrangement joins TRBV10-1 to TRBJ2-2, with 8 positions matching TRBD2. The germline gives CDR1 WNHNN, CDR2 SYGVQD (reference sequence). V gave up 0 bases and J gave up 5 bases; unmatched junction bases: 8. This CDR3 region has 17 residues. This CDR3 is CASSESRGSGTTGELFF. The CDR3, as DNA: TGCGCCAGCAGTGAGTCGAGAGGTAGCGGGACGACCGGGGAGCTGTTTTTT.

V and J are TRBV7-3 and TRBJ1-1; D gene unclear. Trimming removed 5 bases at V and 4 bases at J, with 14 bases between. The CDR3 is made up of 14 amino acids. Germline values: CDR1 SGHTA, CDR2 FQGTGA. The CDR3, as DNA: TGTGCCAGCAGCCCGACGCTGGGCCTCACTGAAGCTTTCTTT. Protein product: CASSPTLGLTEAFF.

The CDR3 loop is CASSGRGMGTDTQYF. The CDR3 DNA is TGTGCCAGCAGCGGCCGAGGGATGGGGACAGATACGCAGTATTTT. The V call is TRBV14, the J call TRBJ2-3; TRBD2 might be the D (5 bases). This CDR3 is 15 amino acids long. V gave up 5 bases and J gave up 3 bases, with 15 bases separating them. Germline assignment: CDR1 SGHDN and CDR2 FVKESK.

This chain joins TRBV19 and TRBJ1-5; possible D gene TRBD1, 6 bases. Trimming cost V 2 bases and J 0 bases, with 17 bases left between them. Germline-derived CDR1 and CDR2 are LNHDA and SQIVND (reference sequence). This CDR3 has 18 residues. The CDR3 DNA reads as TGTGCCAGTAGTATAACAGTGGGGGCACTAAATAGCAATCAGCCCCAGCATTTT. It specifies CASSITVGALNSNQPQHF.

The rearrangement links TRBV7-3 to TRBJ1-1, with TRBD1 matching 7 bases. The J segment lost 0 bases and the V segment lost 6 bases, leaving 13 bases of the junction unmatched. The CDR3 covers 17 residues. Looked up from germline, CDR1 is SGHTA and CDR2 is FQGTGA. The CDR3 region has the DNA TGTGCCAGCAGTCCACACGGCAGGGGGAACTTGAACACTGAAGCTTTCTTT. Amino acids: CASSPHGRGNLNTEAFF.

V is TRBV4-3 and J is TRBJ1-6; the D gene is possibly TRBD1 (5 bases). The CDR3 has 12 amino acids. V was trimmed by 3 bases and J by 10 bases, leaving 7 bases between them. Germline CDR1 LGHNA, CDR2 YSLEER. Here the CDR3 DNA reads TGCGCCAGCAGCCAGCAGGGATCACCCCTCCACTTT. This sequence encodes CASSQQGSPLHF.

Concerning this clone itself: Other DNA sequences from this sample encode an identical CDR3 as well. The chain recombines TRBV6-2 or TRBV6-3 with TRBJ2-5; D might be TRBD2 (5 bases). This CDR3 spans 14 amino acids. V gave up 2 bases and J gave up 2 bases, with 9 bases separating them. Germline V gene sequence: CDR1 MNHEY, CDR2 SVGEGT. This CDR3 is CASSYAGGQETQYF. CDR3 in DNA: TGTGCCAGCAGTTACGCGGGCGGGCAAGAGACCCAGTACTTC.

The CDR3, as DNA: TGTGCCACCAGTGATGTACCGGGACTTGGGGAAAAACTGTTTTTT. Translated, it gives CATSDVPGLGEKLFF. The rearrangement joins TRBV24-1 to TRBJ1-4, with D maybe TRBD1 (5 bases). The germline gives CDR1 KGHDR, CDR2 SFDVKD. The CDR3 covers 15 residues. The ends were cut back, 3 bases at V and 8 bases at J, with 15 bases in the middle.

The rearrangement links TRBV19 to TRBJ1-3; D not certain. The CDR3 is made up of 13 amino acids. V lost 6 bases, J lost 4 bases, and 10 bases lay in between. The germline V gene has CDR1 LNHDA and CDR2 SQIVND (reference sequence). DNA of the CDR3: TGTGCCAGTAGCCCAGGAGGGGGAAACACCATATATTTT. Translated: CASSPGGGNTIYF.

The rearrangement joins TRBV7-7 to TRBJ2-1; TRBD2 might be the D (5 bases). The CDR3 is made up of 13 amino acids. CDR1 is SSHAT and CDR2 is FNYEAQ in the germline V gene (reference sequence). V lost 0 bases and J lost 7, with 7 bases in between. The CDR3 nucleotides are TGTGCCAGCAGCTTAGCGCGCGGGAATGAGCAGTTCTTC. Protein product: CASSLARGNEQFF.